The 11 T cell receptor beta chains given below trace back to one sample, sequenced in a study of T cell responses to AZD1222 COVID-19 vaccine. Sequencing was performed with immunoSEQ multiplex PCR; in TCRdb, only in-frame clones are kept and a portion is missing. The data show about 160,000 clones, with around 93% seen just once and about 1.9% held by the top ten. The input for sequencing was peripheral blood, taken on day 0 of AZD1222 vaccination. The receptors derive from an adult in good health.

This clone was recorded a few times. This rearrangement joins TRBV7-9 to TRBJ2-2; D unresolved. V was cut by 1 base and J by 7 bases, with 7 bases left in between. From germline, CDR1 is SEHNR and CDR2 FQNEAQ (reference sequence). This CDR3 has 13 residues. CDR3 sequence reads: CASSLEGGGELFF. In DNA, the CDR3 is TGTGCCAGCAGCTTAGAAGGTGGCGGGGAGCTGTTTTTT.

The chain is built from TRBV28 and TRBJ2-7; possibly TRBD2 for D (6 bases). The CDR3 spans 14 residues. Germline V gene data show CDR1 as MDHEN and CDR2 as SYDVKM. The V gene lost 7 bases and the J gene lost 2 bases, with 15 bases spanning the gap. CDR3 protein: CASNWGGGAYEQYF. For the CDR3, the DNA is TGTGCCAGCAATTGGGGAGGCGGCGCCTACGAGCAGTACTTC.

This chain connects TRBV5-1 to TRBJ2-2; TRBD1 aligns across 7 bases. CDR1 is SGHRS and CDR2 is YFSETQ in the germline V gene. V was pared by 6 bases and J by 1 base, with 3 bases of the junction left unmatched. The CDR3 sequence is 14 residues long. DNA of the CDR3: TGCGCCAGCACGACAGGGAGGAACACCGGGGAGCTGTTTTTT. Its protein product is CASTTGRNTGELFF.

The V gene is TRBV6-5, the J gene TRBJ2-1, with a possible D match to TRBD2 (6 bases). Trimming removed 8 bases from V and 6 bases from J, with 17 bases in between. The CDR3 runs to 14 residues. Germline lookup yields CDR1 MNHEY and CDR2 SVGAGI. CDR3 coding DNA: TGTGCCAGCTGTCGCGGGGTCCTGACCAATGAGCAGTTCTTC. This encodes CASCRGVLTNEQFF.

CDR3 nucleotides: TGCGCCAGCCATTCCGAGGGGGACAGCTCCTACGAGCAGTACTTC. Residues: CASHSEGDSSYEQYF. This chain connects TRBV5-1 to TRBJ2-7; TRBD1 agrees at 7 bases. Per germline, CDR1 SGHRS and CDR2 YFSETQ. The CDR3 runs to 15 residues. Unmatched junction bases numbered 10, after V lost 7 bases and J lost 0 bases.

To note about this clone: This specimen includes other DNA sequences encoding the same CDR3. J is TRBJ2-3 and V is TRBV19; D not certain. The ends were cut back, 10 bases at V and 0 bases at J, with 5 bases in the middle. Germline CDR1 is LNHDA and CDR2 is SQIVND (reference sequence). CDR3 length: 11 residues. This chain's CDR3 is CATRSTDTQYF. The CDR3 DNA is TGTGCCACCAGGAGCACAGATACGCAGTATTTT. The full variable domain, completed using reference TRBV19 and TRBJ2-3, is DGGITQSPKYLFRKEGQNVTLSCEQNLNHDAMYWYRQDPGQGLRLIYYSQIVNDFQKGDIAEGYSVSREKKESFPLTVTSAQKNPTAFYLCATRSTDTQYFGPGTRLTVL.

The chain's CDR3 is CAISARQGPEKLFF. Here the CDR3 DNA reads TGTGCCATCAGTGCGCGACAGGGGCCTGAAAAACTGTTTTTT. The genes are TRBV10-3 and TRBJ1-4, with 8 bases that match TRBD1. V lost 4 bases, J lost 7 bases, and 5 bases stayed unmatched. Germline CDR1 reads ENHRY; CDR2 reads SYGVKD. The CDR3 is 14 amino acids.

The V call is TRBV7-2, the J call TRBJ2-7; D could derive from TRBD1 or TRBD2 (5 bases each). Looked up from germline, CDR1 is SGHTA and CDR2 is FQGNSA. The length of the CDR3 is 14 residues. Trimming stripped 6 bases from V and 3 bases from J, with 15 bases between. Here the CDR3 reads CASRLRGGSYEQYF. Written as DNA, the CDR3 is TGTGCCAGCAGACTCCGGGGCGGAAGCTACGAGCAGTACTTC. Filled out from reference TRBV7-2 and TRBJ2-7, the complete variable domain reads GAGVSQSPSNKVTEKGKDVELRCDPISGHTALYWYRQSLGQGLEFLIYFQGNSAPDKSGLPSDRFSAERTGGSVSTLTIQRTQQEDSAVYLCASRLRGGSYEQYFGPGTRLTVT.

The count of this clone is one. The chain carries TRBV28 and TRBJ1-2; D is uncertain. This CDR3 spans 14 amino acids. V lost 7 bases, J lost 3 bases, and 15 bases lay in between. Germline CDR1 and CDR2: MDHEN and SYDVKM. CDR3 residues: CASTEGLLHYGYTF. CDR3 nucleotide sequence: TGTGCCAGCACCGAAGGACTGCTTCACTATGGCTACACCTTC.

The V call is TRBV4-1, the J call TRBJ2-1; 9 nucleotides line up with TRBD2. CDR1 and CDR2 (germline): MGHRA, YSYEKL. The trim removed 5 bases at V and 1 base at J, leaving 6 bases unmatched. This CDR3 is 16 amino acids long. CDR3 amino acids: CASSLAGEQSYNEQFF. The CDR3 DNA sequence: TGCGCCAGCAGCTTAGCGGGAGAACAGTCCTACAATGAGCAGTTCTTC.

Comment on this clone: This sample also contains other DNA sequences that code for the same CDR3. V and J are TRBV10-3 and TRBJ2-7, with 11 bases fitting TRBD1. V lost 2 bases, J lost 4 bases, and 7 bases stayed unmatched. The CDR3 extends over 16 amino acids. Germline V gene lookup returns CDR1 ENHRY and CDR2 SYGVKD. The CDR3 protein is CAISEPGQGAVYEQYF. CDR3 in DNA: TGTGCCATCAGTGAGCCCGGACAGGGGGCTGTTTACGAGCAGTACTTC.